The clone carrying this T cell receptor beta chain has ten or more counts. The antigen is not known. This sample's time point: sample taken at primary tumor resection. Researchers sequenced whole RNA taken from tumor, nontumor lung or frozen PBMC without sorting. TCRdb re-called the 5' RACE reads with MiXCR, one entry per CDR3 protein. The profile shows about 100,000 distinct CDR3 sequences, about 4.4% of them singletons. There are 15 residues in the CDR3. CDR1 and CDR2 from the germline V gene are SQVTM and ANQGSEA. The trim removed 2 bases at V and 4 bases at J, leaving 6 bases unmatched. These data are taken from a study of spatial heterogeneity in lung cancer. Findings of the study overall: Tumor mutation count correlated with how many alpha and beta TCRs expanded intratumorally. Regional and ubiquitous nonsynonymous mutations were tracked by counts of regional and ubiquitous expanded TCRs, respectively.

The source of this sequence is a male donor with early-stage non-small cell lung cancer. The chain recombines TRBV29-1 with TRBJ2-3; TRBD1 matches 10 bases. The sequenced sample was lung tumor tissue, obtained at surgery. CDR3 sequence reads: CSVEQDRGVADTQYF. DNA of the CDR3: TGCAGCGTTGAACAGGACAGGGGGGTCGCAGATACGCAGTATTTT.